These 17 T cell receptor beta chains share one sample of origin, sequenced in a study of cytomegalovirus exposure and HLA in healthy donors. The table came from immunoSEQ multiplex PCR; TCRdb's copy has only in-frame clones and leaves some out. The data contain some 200,000 clones, 85% to 95% of them singletons. The sequencing sample was made of PBMCs. The origin of the receptors is a woman aged 18-29 years in good health and CMV-seronegative.

This chain links TRBV10-3 with TRBJ2-2, with 11 positions matching TRBD1. The CDR3 contains 14 residues. Germline trimming cut 10 bases from V and 5 bases from J; bases unmatched to any gene: 6. CDR1 and CDR2 from the germline V gene are ENHRY and SYGVKD. This CDR3 is CANARDRGTGELFF. The CDR3 bases are TGTGCCAATGCCCGGGACAGGGGGACCGGGGAGCTGTTTTTT.

CDR3 protein: CASSLAGVSQYF. In DNA form, the CDR3 reads TGTGCCAGCAGCTTAGCGGGAGTGTCCCAGTACTTC. The rearrangement links TRBV7-6 to TRBJ2-5; TRBD2 might be the D (5 bases). There are 12 residues in the CDR3. The germline V gene encodes CDR1 SGHVS and CDR2 FNYEAQ. Between the trimmed V and J ends, which lost 0 bases and 9 bases, there was a span of 8 bases.

The gene calls are TRBV18 and TRBJ1-2; 9 bases fit TRBD1. This CDR3 contains 16 residues. After removal of 2 bases from V and 2 bases from J, the junction contained 6 bases not matched to a gene. Germline V gene lookup returns CDR1 KGHSH and CDR2 LQKENI. CDR3 DNA sequence: TGTGCCAGCTCACCAACCGCGGGACAGGGCAACTATGGCTACACCTTC. It encodes CASSPTAGQGNYGYTF.

V usage is TRBV4-2 and J usage is TRBJ2-7, with D possibly matching TRBD2 (6 bases). Germline V gene data show CDR1 as LGHNA and CDR2 as YNFKEQ. The CDR3 runs 17 residues. V shed 4 bases and J shed 6 bases, with 25 bases lying between them. As DNA, the CDR3 is TGTGCCAGCAGCCTCGGACCGGGACTCCACCTTCCTGGCGAGCAGTACTTC. Amino acids: CASSLGPGLHLPGEQYF.

This clone was seen once. CDR3 loop: CAWSMGRHEQYF. DNA of the CDR3: TGTGCCTGGAGTATGGGCAGGCACGAGCAGTACTTC. The rearrangement uses TRBV30 and TRBJ2-7; D is ambiguous. The CDR3 runs 12 residues. Germline V gene lookup returns CDR1 GTSNPN and CDR2 SVGIG (reference sequence). V shed 2 bases and J shed 5 bases, with 10 bases lying between them.

The chain has TRBV5-1 and TRBJ2-7; a possible D gene is TRBD1 (6 bases). Germline lookup yields CDR1 SGHRS and CDR2 YFSETQ. CDR3 length equals 14 residues. V was cut by 0 bases and J by 1 base, with 8 bases left in between. The CDR3 loop reads CASSLDGQSYEQYF. CDR3 in DNA: TGCGCCAGCAGCTTGGATGGACAGTCCTACGAGCAGTACTTC.

This clone appeared a single time. The chain links TRBV6-5 to TRBJ1-5, with 9 bases matching TRBD1. Trimming removed 4 bases from V and 3 bases from J; junction bases left unmatched: 7. CDR1 MNHEY and CDR2 SVGAGI come from the germline V gene. This CDR3 region has 16 residues. This CDR3 is CASSSSGTGNNQPQHF. The CDR3 DNA follows: TGTGCCAGCAGTTCTTCCGGGACAGGGAACAATCAGCCCCAGCATTTT.

This chain connects TRBV6-5 to TRBJ2-5; 7 bases agree with TRBD1. Germline assignment: CDR1 MNHEY and CDR2 SVGAGI. V dropped 6 bases and J dropped 5; count of bases not matched to a gene: 12. The CDR3 is made up of 15 amino acids. CDR3 coding DNA: TGTGCCAGCAGCATGGGACAGACTCCAGGGGAGACCCAGTACTTC. Translated, it gives CASSMGQTPGETQYF.

The V call is TRBV30, the J call TRBJ2-3; D is perhaps TRBD1 (5 bases). V lost 3 bases and J 9 bases, leaving 13 bases between the germline ends. Germline assignment: CDR1 GTSNPN and CDR2 SVGIG (reference sequence). There are 12 residues in the CDR3. The CDR3 DNA follows: TGTGCCTGGAGCAGGGTGATGGGGACGCAGTATTTT. Translation: CAWSRVMGTQYF.

This clone occurred many times. V usage is TRBV19 and J usage is TRBJ2-7; 7 bases align to TRBD2. There are 12 residues in the CDR3. Germline V gene sequence: CDR1 LNHDA, CDR2 SQIVND (reference sequence). V dropped 9 bases and J dropped 4; count of bases not matched to a gene: 6. As DNA, the CDR3 is TGTGCCAGCCAGACTAGCAGATACGAGCAGTACTTC. Translated, it gives CASQTSRYEQYF.

The rearrangement links TRBV10-3 to TRBJ1-1; tentative D call: TRBD1 (6 bases). This CDR3 has 16 residues. Trimming cost V 0 bases and J 5 bases, with 16 bases left between them. CDR1 and CDR2 (germline): ENHRY, SYGVKD. Written as DNA, the CDR3 is TGTGCCATCAGTGAGTCGCGGGGGGCTGGAGGGACTGAAGCTTTCTTT. It codes for CAISESRGAGGTEAFF.

Concerning this clone: One junction end disagrees with the germline gene, perhaps due to a read error. V and J are TRBV5-6 and TRBJ1-5, with D uncertain. The CDR3 totals 16 residues. Germline values: CDR1 SGHDT, CDR2 YYEEEE. CDR3 sequence: CASTLNRGYSNQPQHF. CDR3 DNA sequence: TGTGCCAGCACCTTGAACCGGGGATATAGCAATCAGCCCCAGCATTTT. Full variable domain (rest looked up from reference TRBV5-6 and TRBJ1-5): DAGVTQSPTHLIKTRGQQVTLRCSPKSGHDTVSWYQQALGQGPQFIFQYYEEEERQRGNFPDRFSGHQFPNYSSELNVNALLLGDSALYLCASTLNRGYSNQPQHFGDGTRLSIL.

The chain has TRBV30 and TRBJ1-2; no firm D call. The CDR3 runs 11 residues. Trimming took 4 bases from V and 2 from J, leaving 5 bases between them. Looked up from germline, CDR1 is GTSNPN and CDR2 is SVGIG (reference sequence). CDR3 protein: CAWNSNYGYTF. As DNA, the CDR3 is TGTGCCTGGAACAGCAACTATGGCTACACCTTC.

This chain joins TRBV11-3 and TRBJ2-3; D is possibly TRBD2 (5 bases). The germline V gene has CDR1 SGHNT and CDR2 YENEEA. Between the trimmed V and J ends, which lost 4 bases and 1 base, there was a span of 12 bases. The CDR3 sequence is 15 residues long. The CDR3 sequence: CASSSNAGGTDTQYF. CDR3 nucleotides: TGTGCCAGCAGCTCGAATGCCGGGGGCACAGATACGCAGTATTTT.

The chain joins TRBV6-1 to TRBJ1-4, with 10 nucleotides matching TRBD1. Germline assignment: CDR1 MNHNS and CDR2 SASEGT. Losses at the gene ends were 4 bases for V and 7 bases for J; bases not matched to a gene: 9. This CDR3 spans 16 amino acids. The CDR3 sequence is CASSGGVGQGSEKLFF. CDR3 DNA: TGTGCCAGCAGTGGGGGAGTGGGACAGGGGAGTGAAAAACTGTTTTTT.

The chain carries TRBV9 and TRBJ2-2, with 7 bases matching TRBD2. From germline, CDR1 is SGDLS and CDR2 YYNGEE. V lost 10 bases to trimming and J lost 2 bases; unmatched junction nucleotides: 11. This CDR3 has 15 amino acids. CDR3 protein: CASRESSGNTGELFF. The DNA for the CDR3 is TGTGCCTCCCGGGAGTCTAGCGGTAACACCGGGGAGCTGTTTTTT.

The chain carries TRBV2 and TRBJ2-1, with D unresolved. Germline CDR1 is SNHLY and CDR2 is FYNNEI. This CDR3 has 17 amino acids. V gave up 3 bases and J gave up 0 bases, with 15 bases separating them. DNA of the CDR3: TGTGCCAGCAGTGATTTAGGTGAGTGGAGCTCCTACAATGAGCAGTTCTTC. Protein sequence: CASSDLGEWSSYNEQFF.